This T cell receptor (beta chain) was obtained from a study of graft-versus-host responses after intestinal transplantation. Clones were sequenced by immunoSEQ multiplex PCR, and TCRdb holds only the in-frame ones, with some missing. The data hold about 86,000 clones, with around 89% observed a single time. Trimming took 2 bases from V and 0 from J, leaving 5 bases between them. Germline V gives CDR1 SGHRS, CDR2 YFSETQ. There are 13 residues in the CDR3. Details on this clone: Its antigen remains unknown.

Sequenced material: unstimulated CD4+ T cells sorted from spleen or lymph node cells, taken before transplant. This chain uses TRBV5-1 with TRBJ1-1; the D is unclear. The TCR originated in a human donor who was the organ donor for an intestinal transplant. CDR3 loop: CASSFTVNTEAFF. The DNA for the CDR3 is TGCGCCAGCAGCTTTACGGTGAACACTGAAGCTTTCTTT.